Below are 21 T cell receptor beta chains sequenced from a single sample in a study of cytomegalovirus exposure and HLA in healthy donors. Libraries were prepared by immunoSEQ multiplex PCR; TCRdb keeps only in-frame clonotypes and omits some of them. This sample has about 160,000 clones, with 70% to 90% found just once. What was sequenced was PBMCs. The receptors stem from a man aged 25-40 years in good health and CMV-seropositive.

The chain joins TRBV7-9 to TRBJ2-3; D unclear. Trimming left V 5 bases short and J 3 bases short, with 12 bases between. The length of the CDR3 is 14 residues. Per germline, CDR1 SEHNR and CDR2 FQNEAQ (reference sequence). CDR3 nucleotides: TGTGCCAGCAGCCCCAAAGACTGGACAGATACGCAGTATTTT. Amino acid sequence: CASSPKDWTDTQYF.

The chain couples TRBV5-8 to TRBJ1-5, with no clear D. V lost 0 bases, J lost 1 base, and 8 bases lay in between. Germline V gives CDR1 SGHTS, CDR2 YDEGEE. The CDR3 has 15 residues. CDR3 in DNA: TGTGCCAGCAGCTTGGGTCAGGCGAGCAATCAGCCCCAGCATTTT. This codes for CASSLGQASNQPQHF.

V gene TRBV19 combines with J gene TRBJ1-2, with D uncertain. The CDR3 loop spans 14 amino acids. Per the germline V gene, CDR1 is LNHDA and CDR2 is SQIVND (reference sequence). V lost 5 bases and J lost 1, with 11 bases in between. The CDR3 DNA follows: TGTGCCAGTAGTCCGACGGAGGTTAACTATGGCTACACCTTC. Translation: CASSPTEVNYGYTF.

The chain has TRBV9 and TRBJ2-3, with 12 bases matching TRBD2. CDR1 and CDR2 from the germline V gene are SGDLS and YYNGEE. This CDR3 comprises 15 residues. The junction had 2 bases not matched to a gene; V was cut back by 0 bases and J by 6 bases. The DNA for the CDR3 is TGTGCCAGCAGCGTAGCTACTAGCGGGGGGGATACGCAGTATTTT. It codes for CASSVATSGGDTQYF.

This clone has a single count. This chain connects TRBV7-9 to TRBJ1-1; unclear D gene. This CDR3 is 14 amino acids long. V lost 2 bases, J lost 6 bases, and 13 bases lay in between. The V gene's germline CDR1 is SEHNR and CDR2 FQNEAQ (reference sequence). In nucleotides, the CDR3 is TGTGCCAGCAGCTTACAACAGCTGCCCCCTGAAGCTTTCTTT. As protein: CASSLQQLPPEAFF.

The CDR3 nucleotides are TGTGCCAGCAGCACGGGGACAGGGAAATTTGAAAAACTGTTTTTT. Amino acids: CASSTGTGKFEKLFF. The chain employs TRBV5-4 and TRBJ1-4; TRBD1 aligns across 9 bases. Per the germline V gene, CDR1 is SGHNT and CDR2 is YYREEE (reference sequence). Trimming took 4 bases from V and 7 from J; bases not matched to a gene: 8. This CDR3 has 15 amino acids. The full variable domain, its missing parts supplied by reference TRBV5-4 and TRBJ1-4, is ETGVTQSPTHLIKTRGQQVTLRCSSQSGHNTVSWYQQALGQGPQFIFQYYREEENGRGNFPPRFSGLQFPNYSSELNVNALELDDSALYLCASSTGTGKFEKLFFGSGTQLSVL.

This chain joins TRBV2 and TRBJ2-5, with 10 bases lining up with TRBD2. This CDR3 has 17 residues. CDR1 and CDR2 from the germline V gene are SNHLY and FYNNEI. V trimming: 5 bases; J trimming: 1 base; junction bases outside the gene matches: 10. The CDR3 DNA reads TGTGCCAGCAGTTACGGGCTTGCTAGCGGGGGCCAAGAGACCCAGTACTTC. This translates into CASSYGLASGGQETQYF.

The chain uses TRBV5-1 and TRBJ2-3; 12 bases agree with TRBD2. This CDR3 is built from 17 residues. J was trimmed by 5 bases and V by 4 bases; bases with no gene match: 11. Germline V gives CDR1 SGHRS, CDR2 YFSETQ. The CDR3 spells CASSEPSGGARGDTQYF. The CDR3 DNA reads TGCGCCAGCAGCGAGCCTAGCGGGGGGGCCAGGGGAGATACGCAGTATTTT.

CDR3 bases: TGTGCCTGGAGCACCTCCCTCACTAGGTCTGGGGCCAACGTCCTGACTTTC. Translated: CAWSTSLTRSGANVLTF. This sequence joins TRBV30 and TRBJ2-6, with D maybe TRBD2 (5 bases). Trimming took off 3 bases at V and 1 base at J, with 16 bases between the two ends. The CDR3 covers 17 residues. From germline, CDR1 is GTSNPN and CDR2 SVGIG (reference sequence).

The chain has TRBV7-6 and TRBJ2-5; maybe TRBD2 (6 bases). CDR1 is SGHVS, CDR2 FNYEAQ, per germline. V lost 1 base, J lost 4 bases, and 16 bases lay in between. The CDR3 is 16 amino acids. The CDR3 DNA reads as TGTGCCAGCAGCTTAGGGAGCGGGTGGCCCCCAGAGACCCAGTACTTC. It yields the protein CASSLGSGWPPETQYF.

The chain links TRBV5-4 to TRBJ2-5, with a possible D match to TRBD2 (6 bases). V was trimmed by 7 bases and J by 1 base, leaving 8 bases between them. In germline, CDR1 is SGHNT, CDR2 YYREEE (reference sequence). This CDR3 spans 12 amino acids. CDR3 sequence: CASGGSQETQYF. CDR3 DNA: TGTGCCAGCGGGGGGAGCCAAGAGACCCAGTACTTC.

This chain joins TRBV5-8 and TRBJ1-1, with D tentatively TRBD1 (6 bases). CDR3 length: 15 residues. The germline V gene has CDR1 SGHTS and CDR2 YDEGEE. The V and J ends lost 0 bases and 4 bases respectively, with 13 bases between them. The CDR3 region is CASSLVVGGPTEAFF. The CDR3 DNA reads as TGTGCCAGCAGCTTGGTCGTCGGGGGGCCCACTGAAGCTTTCTTT.

The rearrangement joins TRBV19 to TRBJ1-2, with D uncertain. The CDR3 is made up of 13 amino acids. V was shortened by 5 bases and J by 4 bases, with 11 bases between the two germline ends. In germline, CDR1 is LNHDA, CDR2 SQIVND (reference sequence). The CDR3 loop is CASSPRAGYGYTF. The CDR3 DNA reads TGTGCCAGTAGTCCTCGGGCGGGCTATGGCTACACCTTC.

The chain combines TRBV27 with TRBJ2-1; no clear D gene. V gave up 2 bases and J gave up 0 bases, with 8 bases separating them. The CDR3 contains 15 residues. Germline assignment: CDR1 MNHEY and CDR2 SMNVEV (reference sequence). CDR3: CASSLGQVSYNEQFF. The CDR3 DNA follows: TGTGCCAGCAGTTTAGGTCAGGTCTCCTACAATGAGCAGTTCTTC.

V gene TRBV5-5 combines with J gene TRBJ1-2; D unclear. V lost 6 bases and J 8 bases, leaving 14 bases between the germline ends. The germline gives CDR1 SGHKS, CDR2 YYEKEE (reference sequence). This CDR3 region has 12 residues. CDR3 nucleotides: TGTGCCAGCACGGACCTCACGGGGGGCTACACCTTC. Its translation: CASTDLTGGYTF.

The V gene is TRBV7-2, the J gene TRBJ2-4; D call uncertain. Trimming took off 0 bases at V and 0 bases at J, with 6 bases between the two ends. Germline V gene sequence: CDR1 SGHTA, CDR2 FQGNSA. CDR3 length equals 15 residues. CDR3 sequence: CASSLAGVAKNIQYF. The CDR3 DNA follows: TGTGCCAGCAGCTTAGCTGGAGTAGCCAAAAACATTCAGTACTTC. The variable domain in full, with the rest retrieved from reference TRBV7-2 and TRBJ2-4, is GAGVSQSPSNKVTEKGKDVELRCDPISGHTALYWYRQSLGQGLEFLIYFQGNSAPDKSGLPSDRFSAERTGGSVSTLTIQRTQQEDSAVYLCASSLAGVAKNIQYFGAGTRLSVL.

The chain carries TRBV7-2 and TRBJ2-3; 12 positions match TRBD2. Trimming at V came to 1 base and at J to 6 bases, leaving 14 bases not matched to a gene. From germline, CDR1 is SGHTA and CDR2 FQGNSA. The CDR3 is 19 residues long. The CDR3, as DNA: TGTGCCAGCAGCTTAGTACCTAGCGGGGGGGCCTTAATGACGGATACGCAGTATTTT. It is translated as CASSLVPSGGALMTDTQYF.

This clone was observed a handful of times. The genes are TRBV9 and TRBJ2-3; 8 bases are a match to TRBD1. The CDR3 is 16 amino acids. Trimming removed 4 bases from V and 5 bases from J; junction bases left unmatched: 12. Per the germline V gene, CDR1 is SGDLS and CDR2 is YYNGEE. The CDR3 spells CASSLRTGSMGDTQYF. CDR3 nucleotides: TGTGCCAGCAGCTTAAGGACAGGGTCGATGGGAGATACGCAGTATTTT.

In this sample, this clone turned up once. This chain uses TRBV9 with TRBJ2-7, with a possible D match to TRBD2 (5 bases). The V gene's germline CDR1 is SGDLS and CDR2 YYNGEE. The CDR3 has 14 amino acids. V shed 0 bases and J shed 2 bases, with 9 bases lying between them. CDR3 in DNA: TGTGCCAGCAGCGTAGCCGGGGTAACCTACGAGCAGTACTTC. Its translation: CASSVAGVTYEQYF. Filled out from reference TRBV9 and TRBJ2-7, the complete variable domain reads DSGVTQTPKHLITATGQRVTLRCSPRSGDLSVYWYQQSLDQGLQFLIQYYNGEERAKGNILERFSAQQFPDLHSELNLSSLELGDSALYFCASSVAGVTYEQYFGPGTRLTVT.

In DNA form, the CDR3 reads TGTGCCAGTATCCCGGACAGGAGCACAGATACGCAGTATTTT. It is translated as CASIPDRSTDTQYF. This chain connects TRBV19 to TRBJ2-3; 7 bases are a match to TRBD1. V was clipped by 7 bases and J by 0 bases; unmatched bases: 4. In germline, CDR1 is LNHDA, CDR2 SQIVND (reference sequence). This CDR3 has 14 residues. Supplemented by reference TRBV19 and TRBJ2-3, the full variable domain reads DGGITQSPKYLFRKEGQNVTLSCEQNLNHDAMYWYRQDPGQGLRLIYYSQIVNDFQKGDIAEGYSVSREKKESFPLTVTSAQKNPTAFYLCASIPDRSTDTQYFGPGTRLTVL.

This chain connects TRBV18 to TRBJ2-3; D is perhaps TRBD1 (5 bases). The CDR3 runs to 15 residues. The V and J ends lost 4 bases and 1 base respectively, with 12 bases between them. CDR1 and CDR2 from the germline V gene are KGHSH and LQKENI. The CDR3 region is CASSLAQEGTDTQYF. CDR3 DNA: TGTGCCAGCTCACTCGCACAGGAAGGCACAGATACGCAGTATTTT. The whole variable domain, filled in from reference TRBV18 and TRBJ2-3, reads NAGVMQNPRHLVRRRGQEARLRCSPMKGHSHVYWYRQLPEEGLKFMVYLQKENIIDESGMPKERFSAEFPKEGPSILRIQQVVRGDSAAYFCASSLAQEGTDTQYFGPGTRLTVL.